These 21 T cell receptor beta chains were sequenced from one sample in a study of T cells in localized non-small cell lung cancer. Sequencing was performed with immunoSEQ multiplex PCR; in TCRdb, only in-frame clones are kept and a portion is missing. The table lists roughly 4,700 clones, approximately 21% of them singletons. The source material was lung tumor tissue, sampled before any cancer treatment. The receptors come from a female donor aged 60 or older with stage I lung adenocarcinoma.

This clone has a handful of counts. The V call is TRBV29-1, the J call TRBJ2-7; the D gene is possibly TRBD1 (6 bases). Germline CDR1 is SQVTM and CDR2 is ANQGSEA. There are 12 residues in the CDR3. V dropped 6 bases and J dropped 9 bases, with 18 bases sitting between them. As DNA, the CDR3 is TGCAGCGTCCGGCCCACACAGGGTATGCAGTACTTC. This encodes CSVRPTQGMQYF.

This clone was counted between two and nine times. The chain combines TRBV11-3 with TRBJ1-1, with D perhaps matching TRBD1 (6 bases). The CDR3 has 14 residues. CDR1 is SGHNT, CDR2 YENEEA, per germline. V was shortened by 1 base and J by 7 bases, with 13 bases between the two germline ends. The CDR3 reads CASSLVNRVGEAFF. In DNA, the CDR3 is TGTGCCAGCAGCTTAGTGAACAGGGTCGGTGAAGCTTTCTTT.

This chain links TRBV11-3 with TRBJ2-3; D possibly uses TRBD1 or TRBD2 (6 bases each). CDR1 SGHNT and CDR2 YENEEA come from the germline V gene. V was pared by 3 bases and J by 3 bases, with 13 bases between. The CDR3 is made up of 15 amino acids. Written as DNA, the CDR3 is TGTGCCAGCAGCTTGTACAGGGAGGTAACAGATACGCAGTATTTT. It codes for CASSLYREVTDTQYF. The full variable domain, with the rest looked up from reference TRBV11-3 and TRBJ2-3, is EAGVVQSPRYKIIEKKQPVAFWCNPISGHNTLYWYLQNLGQGPELLIRYENEEAVDDSQLPKDRFSAERLKGVDSTLKIQPAELGDSAVYLCASSLYREVTDTQYFGPGTRLTVL.

The genes are TRBV11-3 and TRBJ1-2, with TRBD1 identical over 11 bases. The CDR3 is made up of 16 amino acids. J gave up 8 bases and V 5 bases, and 13 bases lay outside the gene matches. Germline values: CDR1 SGHNT, CDR2 YENEEA. Here the CDR3 DNA reads TGTGCCAGCAGCCTCGGGCTCGGGACAGGGGGTTTAGGCTACACCTTC. Its translation is CASSLGLGTGGLGYTF.

The V and J genes are TRBV11-3 and TRBJ1-5, with unresolved D. The ends were cut back, 2 bases at V and 0 bases at J, with 8 bases in the middle. CDR1 is SGHNT and CDR2 is YENEEA in the germline V gene. CDR3 length: 15 amino acids. The CDR3 coding sequence is TGTGCCAGCAGCTTATACCACGGTAGCAATCAGCCCCAGCATTTT. Its protein product is CASSLYHGSNQPQHF.

The chain has TRBV28 and TRBJ1-1; 7 nucleotides align to TRBD1. Germline assignment: CDR1 MDHEN and CDR2 SYDVKM. The CDR3 is made up of 17 amino acids. V lost 3 bases to trimming and J lost 6 bases; unmatched junction nucleotides: 16. The CDR3 region has the DNA TGTGCCAGCAGTTTTACCCAATTCGGGACAGTTGGTTCTGAAGCTTTCTTT. Translating gives CASSFTQFGTVGSEAFF.

This clone was seen a few times. Other DNA sequences from this sample encode an identical CDR3 as well. This chain joins TRBV6-8 and TRBJ1-5; D is perhaps TRBD1 (6 bases). The V gene lost 4 bases and the J gene lost 4 bases, with 11 bases spanning the gap. The CDR3 runs 14 residues. The V gene's germline CDR1 is MNHGY and CDR2 SAAAGT. CDR3: CASSSTGTNQPQHF. CDR3 sequence (DNA): TGTGCCAGCAGTTCTACAGGGACGAATCAGCCCCAGCATTTT.

The CDR3 sequence: CASSFGTRRNNEQFF. CDR3 sequence (DNA): TGTGCCAGCAGCTTCGGGACTCGACGGAACAATGAGCAGTTCTTC. This chain uses TRBV11-3 with TRBJ2-1; a possible D gene is TRBD2 (6 bases). The germline V gene has CDR1 SGHNT and CDR2 YENEEA. V was trimmed by 3 bases and J by 5 bases, leaving 14 bases between them. This CDR3 comprises 15 residues.

In this sample, this clone is medium-sized. The chain links TRBV11-3 to TRBJ1-5, with no clear D. CDR3 size: 15 residues. V shed 0 bases and J shed 3 bases, with 9 bases lying between them. Germline V CDR1 and CDR2: SGHNT, YENEEA. CDR3 nucleotides: TGTGCCAGCAGCTTAGAACGCGGAGTCAATCAGCCCCAGCATTTT. Translation: CASSLERGVNQPQHF.

This chain links TRBV28 with TRBJ1-4, with 10 bases fitting TRBD1. Losses at the gene ends were 4 bases for V and 5 bases for J; bases not matched to a gene: 7. CDR1 and CDR2 from the germline V gene are MDHEN and SYDVKM. The CDR3 sequence is 16 residues long. In DNA form, the CDR3 reads TGTGCCAGCAGTTCGCCGGACAGGGGGAGAAATGAAAAACTGTTTTTT. Translating it yields CASSSPDRGRNEKLFF.

There are a few counts of this clone. The genes are TRBV11-3 and TRBJ2-1, with no clear D. Germline CDR1 and CDR2: SGHNT and YENEEA. The CDR3 runs 15 residues. V lost 0 bases and J lost 0, with 6 bases in between. The CDR3 protein is CASSLDGPSYNEQFF. As DNA, the CDR3 is TGTGCCAGCAGCTTAGACGGCCCCTCCTACAATGAGCAGTTCTTC.

The chain is built from TRBV6-8 and TRBJ2-1; 12 bases are a match to TRBD2. The CDR3 totals 17 residues. The germline gives CDR1 MNHGY, CDR2 SAAAGT. V gave up 6 bases and J gave up 3 bases; unmatched junction bases: 9. CDR3 sequence (DNA): TGTGCCAGCAGACCACTAGCGGGGGGATCCTTCTACAATGAGCAGTTCTTC. Translating gives CASRPLAGGSFYNEQFF.

This clone has just a few counts. This rearrangement joins TRBV6-8 to TRBJ1-1; D perhaps matches TRBD1 (6 bases). The CDR3 contains 13 residues. In germline, CDR1 is MNHGY, CDR2 SAAAGT. The germline V and J ends were trimmed by 10 bases and 6 bases, with 18 bases remaining between them. CDR3 residues: CAIRADRSPEAFF. The CDR3, as DNA: TGTGCCATCAGGGCTGACAGGTCCCCTGAAGCTTTCTTT.

The V gene is TRBV30, the J gene TRBJ2-7; D might be TRBD1 or TRBD2, each matching 5 bases. Germline assignment: CDR1 GTSNPN and CDR2 SVGIG (reference sequence). Trimming took 6 bases from V and 0 from J, leaving 12 bases between them. The CDR3 extends over 13 amino acids. CDR3 region: CACRAGSSYEQYF. CDR3 bases: TGTGCCTGTCGAGCAGGGAGCTCCTACGAGCAGTACTTC. The full variable domain, rest sourced from reference TRBV30 and TRBJ2-7, is SQTIHQWPATLVQPVGSPLSLECTVEGTSNPNLYWYRQAAGRGLQLLFYSVGIGQISSEVPQNLSASRPQDRQFILSSKKLLLSDSGFYLCACRAGSSYEQYFGPGTRLTVT.

This clone appeared a few times. This chain connects TRBV6-8 to TRBJ1-5; D is perhaps TRBD1 (6 bases). Per germline, CDR1 MNHGY and CDR2 SAAAGT. The V end lost 7 bases, the J end lost 3 bases, and 16 bases lay between the germline ends. The CDR3 loop spans 15 amino acids. CDR3 nucleotide sequence: TGTGCCAGCATCGACGAAGGGGGTTTCAATCAGCCCCAGCATTTT. This translates into CASIDEGGFNQPQHF.

This chain uses TRBV6-8 with TRBJ1-2, with 7 bases aligning to TRBD1. CDR1 is MNHGY and CDR2 is SAAAGT in the germline V gene. CDR3 length equals 16 residues. After removal of 5 bases from V and 5 bases from J, the junction contained 14 bases not matched to a gene. CDR3 nucleotide sequence: TGTGCCAGCAGTCAGACTTTTTTGGGACAGCGATATGGCTACACCTTC. This codes for CASSQTFLGQRYGYTF.

This clone showed up just a few times. This chain links TRBV7-7 with TRBJ2-5, with a weak D call TRBD1 (6 bases). Deletions cut 4 bases from V and 4 bases from J, with 16 bases between. Looked up from germline, CDR1 is SSHAT and CDR2 is FNYEAQ (reference sequence). The CDR3 totals 15 residues. CDR3 nucleotides: TGTGCCAGCAGCTCCAGAACAGGGTCGGGAGAGACCCAGTACTTC. This gives the protein CASSSRTGSGETQYF.

This clone appeared a few times. The V and J genes are TRBV4-1 and TRBJ1-2; possible D gene TRBD1, 5 bases. Trimming cost V 4 bases and J 13 bases, with 25 bases left between them. Germline values: CDR1 MGHRA, CDR2 YSYEKL. The CDR3 covers 15 residues. The CDR3 sequence is CASSLTPGSIGFFTF. The CDR3 bases are TGCGCCAGCAGCCTTACCCCAGGGTCGATCGGGTTTTTCACCTTC.

In its sample, this clone was seen a few times. The chain employs TRBV2 and TRBJ1-2; D unclear. The V end lost 5 bases, the J end lost 6 bases, and 22 bases lay between the germline ends. The germline V gene has CDR1 SNHLY and CDR2 FYNNEI. The CDR3 spans 16 residues. CDR3 residues: CASSLREGTGDHGYTF. CDR3 sequence (DNA): TGTGCCAGCAGTCTTCGCGAGGGCACGGGTGACCATGGCTACACCTTC.

This chain connects TRBV11-3 to TRBJ2-1; D gene uncertain. Trimming took off 1 base at V and 8 bases at J, with 12 bases between the two ends. The CDR3 contains 14 residues. CDR1 and CDR2 from the germline V gene are SGHNT and YENEEA. The CDR3 nucleotides read TGTGCCAGCAGCTTAGGAGGCGGACGCTATGAGCAGTTCTTC. Translation: CASSLGGGRYEQFF.

The rearrangement uses TRBV19 and TRBJ1-5, with D perhaps TRBD1 (5 bases). V was shortened by 1 base and J by 0 bases, with 22 bases between the two germline ends. This CDR3 contains 20 residues. Germline CDR1 is LNHDA and CDR2 is SQIVND (reference sequence). The CDR3 spells CASSIARGVSFSGSNQPQHF. The DNA of the CDR3 is TGTGCCAGTAGTATAGCGAGGGGAGTATCGTTTTCGGGTAGCAATCAGCCCCAGCATTTT.